This T cell receptor beta chain is from a study of PD-1 blockade in classical Hodgkin lymphoma. Study context: With a 2-week interval, patients received intravenous nivolumab at 3 mg/kg.

A word on this clone: Its antigen is currently unknown.

Time point specified: cycle 4 day 1 (C4D1), after 6 weeks of nivolumab. Each patient experienced a relapse that followed autologous stem cell transplantation, and brentuximab vedotin exposure varied. Clones were read by immunoSEQ multiplex PCR, and TCRdb kept only the in-frame ones, dropping some. Here the sample spans 43,000 or so clones, roughly 78% being singletons. Whole-study findings and limits: Partial responders and progressors had significantly lower baseline TCR diversity. Repertoire differences lack defined causes, possibly disease activity or prior therapy.

Germline assignment: CDR1 SGHRS and CDR2 YFSETQ. The CDR3 runs to 14 residues. V was trimmed by 3 bases and J by 6 bases, leaving 12 bases between them. This receptor was identified in a human donor with classical Hodgkin lymphoma. This chain links TRBV5-1 with TRBJ2-2; possibly TRBD1 for D (6 bases). Sequences were derived from peripheral blood mononuclear cells (PBMCs), sampled before the fourth cycle of nivolumab. The CDR3 nucleotides read TGCGCCAGCAGCTCGCAGGGGTCCCCCGGGGAGCTGTTTTTT. Its translation is CASSSQGSPGELFF. Based on the CDR3 plus reference TRBV5-1 and TRBJ2-2, the full variable domain is KAGVTQTPRYLIKTRGQQVTLSCSPISGHRSVSWYQQTPGQGLQFLFEYFSETQRNKGNFPGRFSGRQFSNSRSEMNVSTLELGDSALYLCASSSQGSPGELFFGEGSRLTVL.